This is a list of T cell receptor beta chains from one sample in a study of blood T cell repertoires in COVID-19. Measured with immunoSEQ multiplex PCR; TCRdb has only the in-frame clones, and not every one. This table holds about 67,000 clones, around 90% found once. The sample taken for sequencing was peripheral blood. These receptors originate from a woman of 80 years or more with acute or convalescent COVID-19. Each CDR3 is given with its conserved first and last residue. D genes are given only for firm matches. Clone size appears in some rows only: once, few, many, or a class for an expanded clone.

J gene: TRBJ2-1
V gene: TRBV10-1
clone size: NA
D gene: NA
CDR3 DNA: TGCGCCAGCAGTGACCCGGGGTCCTACAATGAGCAGTTCTTC
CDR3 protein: CASSDPGSYNEQFF

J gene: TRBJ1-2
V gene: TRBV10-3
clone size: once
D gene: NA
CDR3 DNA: TGTGCCAGCGGGAGTGAGGGGCTAGGCGATGGCTACACCTTC
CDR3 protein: CASGSEGLGDGYTF

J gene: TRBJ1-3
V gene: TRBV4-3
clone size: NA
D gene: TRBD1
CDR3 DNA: TGCGCCAGCAGCCAAGTATCAGGGGGCTTTGGAAACACCATATATTTT
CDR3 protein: CASSQVSGGFGNTIYF

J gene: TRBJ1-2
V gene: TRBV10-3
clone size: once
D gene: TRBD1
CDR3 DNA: TGTGCCATACAACGACTTACAGGGGGCTATAACTATGGCTACACCTTC
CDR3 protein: CAIQRLTGGYNYGYTF

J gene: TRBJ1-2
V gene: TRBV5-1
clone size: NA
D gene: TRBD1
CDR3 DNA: TGCGCCAGCAGCTTGGAACAGGGGACCAACTATGGCTACACCTTC
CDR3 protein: CASSLEQGTNYGYTF

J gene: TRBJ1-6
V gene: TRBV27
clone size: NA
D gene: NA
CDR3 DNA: TGTGCCAGCAGGTCTAGCTCCTATAATTCACCCCTCCACTTT
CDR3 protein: CASRSSSYNSPLHF

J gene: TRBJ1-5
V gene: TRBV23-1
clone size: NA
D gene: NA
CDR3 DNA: TGCGCCAGCAGTCAATCACGGGTGGACAGAAATCAGCCCCAGCATTTT
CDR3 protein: CASSQSRVDRNQPQHF

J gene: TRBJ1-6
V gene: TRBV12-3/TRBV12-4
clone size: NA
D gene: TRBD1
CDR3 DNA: TGTGCCAGCAGTGTCCAAACAGGGGCACCCCTCCACTTT
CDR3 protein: CASSVQTGAPLHF

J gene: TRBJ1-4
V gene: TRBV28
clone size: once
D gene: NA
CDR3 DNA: TGTGCCAGCAGCTTGGCGGGGGTGCGTGAAAAACTGTTTTTT
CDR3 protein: CASSLAGVREKLFF

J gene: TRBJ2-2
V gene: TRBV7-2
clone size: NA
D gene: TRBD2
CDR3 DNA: TGTGCCAGCAGCTCTACGACTAGCGGGACCCACCGGGAGCTGTTTTTT
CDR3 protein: CASSSTTSGTHRELFF

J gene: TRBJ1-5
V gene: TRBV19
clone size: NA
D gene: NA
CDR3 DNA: TGTGCCAGTAGTGCTCAGGGTATCAATCAGCCCCAGCATTTT
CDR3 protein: CASSAQGINQPQHF

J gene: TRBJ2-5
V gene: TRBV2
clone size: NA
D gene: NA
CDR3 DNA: TGTGCCAGCAGCGCGGACACTTATTCCCAGTACTTC
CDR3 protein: CASSADTYSQYF

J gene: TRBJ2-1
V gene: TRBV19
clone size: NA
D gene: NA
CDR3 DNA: TGTGCCAGTAGTCCCCGGGGTTCGGCCAATGAGCAGTTCTTC
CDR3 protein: CASSPRGSANEQFF

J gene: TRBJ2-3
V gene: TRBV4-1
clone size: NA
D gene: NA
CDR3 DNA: TGCGCCAGCAGCCAAGATCCCGGGGCAGATACGCAGTATTTT
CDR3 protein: CASSQDPGADTQYF

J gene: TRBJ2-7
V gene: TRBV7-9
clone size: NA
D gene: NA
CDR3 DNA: TGTGCCAGCAGCTTAGTGACCAGTCGGGGGAACGAGCAGTACTTC
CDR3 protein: CASSLVTSRGNEQYF

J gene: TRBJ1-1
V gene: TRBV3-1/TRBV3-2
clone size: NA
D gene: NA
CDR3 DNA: TGTGCCAGCAGCCAAGACCTACAGACAGGAGGAGCAAGAGTTTTCTTT
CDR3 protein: CASSQDLQTGGARVFF

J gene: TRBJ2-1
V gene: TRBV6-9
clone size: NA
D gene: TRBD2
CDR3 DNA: TGTGCCAGCAGCAGACTAGCGGGAGGTAGGAATGAGCAGTTCTTC
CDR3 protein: CASSRLAGGRNEQFF

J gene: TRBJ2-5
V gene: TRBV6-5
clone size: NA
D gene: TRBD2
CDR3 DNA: TGTGCCAGCAGTCCCCACGGGGGGGGCCAAGAGACCCAGTACTTC
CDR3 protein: CASSPHGGGQETQYF

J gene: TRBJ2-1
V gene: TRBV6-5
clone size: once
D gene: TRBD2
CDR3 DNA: TGTGCCAGCAGTTACAGGAGCGGGAGTTCTGACAATGAGCAGTTCTTC
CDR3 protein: CASSYRSGSSDNEQFF

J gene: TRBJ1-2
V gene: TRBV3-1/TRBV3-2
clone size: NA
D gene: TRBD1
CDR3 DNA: TGTGCCAGCAGCCAGGGGGACAGCGTCTATGGCTACACCTTC
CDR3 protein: CASSQGDSVYGYTF

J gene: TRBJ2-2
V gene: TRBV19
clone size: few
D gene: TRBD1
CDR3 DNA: TGTGCCAGTAGACAGGGGGTAAACACCGGGGAGCTGTTTTTT
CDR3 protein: CASRQGVNTGELFF

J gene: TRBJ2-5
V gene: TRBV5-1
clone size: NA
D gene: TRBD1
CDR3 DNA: TGCGCCAGCAGCCAGGGGGACGCTCGGACGGAGACCCAGTACTTC
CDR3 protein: CASSQGDARTETQYF

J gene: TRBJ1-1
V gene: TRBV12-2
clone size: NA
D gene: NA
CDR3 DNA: TGTGCAAGTCGCTTGGGGGAGGCGAACACTGAAGCTTTCTTT
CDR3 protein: CASRLGEANTEAFF

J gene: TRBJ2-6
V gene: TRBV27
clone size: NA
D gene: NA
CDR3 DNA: TGTGCCAGCAGCCAGGCGGGAGGGGCCAACGTCCTGACTTTC
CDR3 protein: CASSQAGGANVLTF

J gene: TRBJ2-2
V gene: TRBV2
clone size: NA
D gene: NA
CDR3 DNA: TGTGCCAGCAGTGGGGGGACTCCGGGGACCGGGGAGCTGTTTTTT
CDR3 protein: CASSGGTPGTGELFF

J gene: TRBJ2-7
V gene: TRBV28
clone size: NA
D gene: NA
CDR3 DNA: TGTGCCAGCGACACAAACTCCTACGAGCAGTACTTC
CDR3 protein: CASDTNSYEQYF

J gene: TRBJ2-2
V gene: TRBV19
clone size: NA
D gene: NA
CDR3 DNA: TGTGCCAGTAGGTCAGGGATTTCAAACACCGGGGAGCTGTTTTTT
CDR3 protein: CASRSGISNTGELFF

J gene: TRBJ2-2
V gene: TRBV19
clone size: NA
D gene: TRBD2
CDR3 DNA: TGTGCCAGTAGTACCCGACTAGCGGGAATGGTTGTCGCCGGGGAGCTGTTTTTT
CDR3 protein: CASSTRLAGMVVAGELFF

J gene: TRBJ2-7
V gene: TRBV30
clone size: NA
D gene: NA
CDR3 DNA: TGTGCCTCCAAGACTGACTCCTACGAGCAGTACTTC
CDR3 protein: CASKTDSYEQYF